Shown below are 16 T cell receptor beta chains from a single sample sequenced in a study of blood T cell repertoires in COVID-19. This table comes from immunoSEQ multiplex PCR, and its TCRdb copy is limited to in-frame clones, with some not included. The data contain tens of thousands of clones, roughly 86% of them singletons. The sequenced sample consisted of peripheral blood. Source of these receptors: a woman of 80 years or more with acute or convalescent COVID-19.

The chain employs TRBV2 and TRBJ1-4, with no clear D. V lost 2 bases and J 10 bases, leaving 14 bases between the germline ends. In germline, CDR1 is SNHLY, CDR2 FYNNEI. CDR3 size: 14 residues. Written as DNA, the CDR3 is TGTGCCAGCAGTGAACGGCCGCGGGTCGGAAAACTGTTTTTT. This gives the protein CASSERPRVGKLFF.

The chain has TRBV7-9 and TRBJ2-5, with 9 bases matching TRBD1. V gave up 4 bases and J gave up 4 bases; unmatched junction bases: 7. The CDR3 consists of 15 residues. Germline assignment: CDR1 SEHNR and CDR2 FQNEAQ (reference sequence). The CDR3 DNA sequence: TGTGCCAGCAGCTCAACCCGACAGGGGGGAGAGACCCAGTACTTC. Translated: CASSSTRQGGETQYF.

V gene TRBV19 combines with J gene TRBJ2-5; the match to TRBD1 covers 8 bases. V lost 1 base to trimming and J lost 4 bases; unmatched junction nucleotides: 5. The CDR3 totals 15 residues. The germline gives CDR1 LNHDA, CDR2 SQIVND (reference sequence). The CDR3 spells CASSIGQGTGETQYF. CDR3 in DNA: TGTGCCAGTAGTATAGGACAGGGGACGGGAGAGACCCAGTACTTC.

The gene calls are TRBV27 and TRBJ2-7; 9 nucleotides agree with TRBD2. The V gene end was trimmed by 7 bases and the J gene end by 5 bases; junction bases not matched to a gene: 12. The CDR3 extends over 15 amino acids. Germline loops: CDR1 MNHEY, CDR2 SMNVEV (reference sequence). The CDR3 loop is CASTGLGSGSNEQYF. CDR3 nucleotides: TGTGCCAGCACCGGGCTCGGTAGCGGGAGCAACGAGCAGTACTTC.

The genes are TRBV11-3 and TRBJ2-3, with 7 bases aligning to TRBD2. CDR3 size: 16 residues. The V segment lost 4 bases and the J segment 1 base; nucleotides outside the gene matches: 8. From germline, CDR1 is SGHNT and CDR2 YENEEA. This CDR3 reads CASSYTSVGGTDTQYF. The CDR3 nucleotides read TGTGCCAGCAGCTACACTAGCGTGGGGGGCACAGATACGCAGTATTTT.

V usage is TRBV29-1 and J usage is TRBJ2-5; 8 nucleotides agree with TRBD1. V was pared by 5 bases and J by 5 bases, with 10 bases of the junction left unmatched. The CDR3 sequence is 14 residues long. The germline V gene has CDR1 SQVTM and CDR2 ANQGSEA. The CDR3 reads CSVRQGSIKETQYF. The DNA of the CDR3 is TGCAGCGTTCGACAGGGGTCCATCAAGGAGACCCAGTACTTC.

The V and J genes are TRBV28 and TRBJ1-6; D remains ambiguous. Germline CDR1 reads MDHEN; CDR2 reads SYDVKM. The CDR3 contains 12 residues. Trimming pared 6 bases from V and 8 bases from J, leaving 8 bases between. DNA of the CDR3: TGTGCCAGCAGCCCCCAGTATTCACCCCTCCACTTT. Translated: CASSPQYSPLHF.

The J gene is TRBJ2-7, the V gene TRBV24-1; a weak D match, TRBD2 (5 bases). Trimming shortened V by 9 bases and J by 4 bases, and 12 bases separated the two germline ends. This CDR3 has 12 amino acids. CDR1 KGHDR and CDR2 SFDVKD come from the germline V gene. The CDR3 DNA sequence: TGTGCCACCGTGGGGAGCGGATACGAGCAGTACTTC. It translates to CATVGSGYEQYF.

The chain employs TRBV7-3 and TRBJ2-7, with D maybe TRBD2 (5 bases). The germline V and J ends were trimmed by 7 bases and 3 bases, with 10 bases remaining between them. This CDR3 comprises 12 residues. Germline V CDR1 and CDR2: SGHTA, FQGTGA. The CDR3 DNA is TGTGCCAGCACGGAGGTTTTCTACGAGCAGTACTTC. Protein sequence: CASTEVFYEQYF.

The gene calls are TRBV7-9 and TRBJ1-1; D is undetermined. The V end lost 0 bases, the J end lost 4 bases, and 9 bases lay between the germline ends. Germline V gene sequence: CDR1 SEHNR, CDR2 FQNEAQ (reference sequence). This CDR3 is built from 14 residues. CDR3 sequence (DNA): TGTGCCAGCAGCTTAGCCAGTGCCCTCACTGAAGCTTTCTTT. Translation: CASSLASALTEAFF.

This sequence joins TRBV19 and TRBJ1-4; 10 bases match TRBD1. The CDR3 consists of 14 residues. The V gene's germline CDR1 is LNHDA and CDR2 SQIVND (reference sequence). V dropped 4 bases and J dropped 8; count of bases not matched to a gene: 4. The CDR3 nucleotides read TGTGCCAGTAGTAGGGACAGGGGCGTCGAAAAACTGTTTTTT. This encodes CASSRDRGVEKLFF.

V usage is TRBV25-1 and J usage is TRBJ1-4, with 9 bases identical to TRBD1. The CDR3 totals 12 residues. Germline-derived CDR1 and CDR2 are MGHDK and SYGVNS. Trimming at V came to 11 bases and at J to 7 bases, leaving 5 bases not matched to a gene. The CDR3 sequence is CAVGQGPEKLFF. CDR3 coding DNA: TGTGCCGTGGGACAGGGACCTGAAAAACTGTTTTTT.

The chain uses TRBV6-5 and TRBJ2-3; TRBD1 matches 7 bases. This CDR3 comprises 13 residues. CDR1 is MNHEY and CDR2 is SVGAGI in the germline V gene. Unmatched junction bases numbered 9, after V lost 6 bases and J lost 9 bases. The CDR3 DNA is TGTGCCAGCAGACCCGACAGGGTAACAACGCAGTATTTT. This translates into CASRPDRVTTQYF.

Only one count was recorded for this clone. The V and J genes are TRBV12-3 or TRBV12-4 and TRBJ2-7, with D hard to call. Trimming stripped 2 bases from V and 6 bases from J, with 8 bases between. This CDR3 spans 12 amino acids. This CDR3 is CASSLLPSEQYF. The CDR3 region has the DNA TGTGCCAGCAGTTTATTGCCCAGCGAGCAGTACTTC.

This clone was seen a single time. V gene TRBV5-1 combines with J gene TRBJ2-3; tentatively, D is TRBD2 (7 bases). Trimming stripped 4 bases from V and 2 bases from J, with 17 bases between. CDR3 length equals 16 residues. Germline V gives CDR1 SGHRS, CDR2 YFSETQ. CDR3 loop: CASSPRGGAPTDTQYF. In DNA form, the CDR3 reads TGCGCCAGCAGCCCTCGTGGGGGGGCTCCCACAGATACGCAGTATTTT. Looking up the rest from reference TRBV5-1 and TRBJ2-3 gives the full variable domain: KAGVTQTPRYLIKTRGQQVTLSCSPISGHRSVSWYQQTPGQGLQFLFEYFSETQRNKGNFPGRFSGRQFSNSRSEMNVSTLELGDSALYLCASSPRGGAPTDTQYFGPGTRLTVL.

The gene calls are TRBV28 and TRBJ2-5, with TRBD1 as a possible D gene (6 bases). Germline V CDR1 and CDR2: MDHEN, SYDVKM. This CDR3 comprises 13 residues. V lost 6 bases and J 4 bases, leaving 12 bases between the germline ends. CDR3 sequence: CASRRTGTETQYF. The CDR3 DNA is TGTGCCAGCAGGCGAACAGGGACAGAGACCCAGTACTTC.